This TCR beta chain is drawn from a study of beta chain features in type 1 diabetes. Expressed TCRB transcripts got sequenced, as all isolated RNA was reverse transcribed. Libraries were prepared by immunoSEQ multiplex PCR; TCRdb keeps only in-frame clonotypes and omits some of them. The sample yields a few hundred thousand clones, approximately 14% seen once. This CDR3 contains 16 residues. V dropped 0 bases and J dropped 5 bases, with 16 bases sitting between them. Germline CDR1 reads MGHRA; CDR2 reads YSYEKL. The rearrangement joins TRBV4-1 to TRBJ1-2; a possible D gene is TRBD1 (5 bases). This sequence originates from a man aged 30 to 45 in good health. The sequencing sample was made of central memory CD4+ T cells from blood. CDR3 region: CASSQEVGGTPYGYTF. The CDR3 DNA reads TGCGCCAGCAGCCAAGAGGTTGGGGGGACCCCTTATGGCTACACCTTC.